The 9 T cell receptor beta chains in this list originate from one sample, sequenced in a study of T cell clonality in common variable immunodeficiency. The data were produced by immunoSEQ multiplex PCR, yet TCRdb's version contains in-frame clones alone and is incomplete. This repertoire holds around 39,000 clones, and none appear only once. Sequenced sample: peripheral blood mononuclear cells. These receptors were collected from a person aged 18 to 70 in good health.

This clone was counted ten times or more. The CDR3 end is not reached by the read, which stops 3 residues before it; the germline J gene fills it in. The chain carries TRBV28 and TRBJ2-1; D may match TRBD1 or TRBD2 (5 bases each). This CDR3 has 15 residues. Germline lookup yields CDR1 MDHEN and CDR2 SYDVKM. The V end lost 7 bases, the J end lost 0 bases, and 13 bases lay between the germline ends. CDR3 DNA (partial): TGTGCCAGCACCTGGAGGACAACCTCCTACAATGAG. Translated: CASTWRTTSYNE. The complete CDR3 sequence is CASTWRTTSYNEQFF.

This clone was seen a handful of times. CDR3 residues: CASTPVAGQSQPQHF. The CDR3 DNA, read in part, is TGTGCCAGCACCCCCGTGGCAGGGCAAAGCCAGCCC. The chain couples TRBV7-2 to TRBJ1-5, with D tentatively TRBD1 (5 bases). The CDR3 is cut off 3 residues early in the read; its end comes from the germline J gene. Trimming removed 7 bases at V and 7 bases at J, with 20 bases between. Germline V gene data show CDR1 as SGHTA and CDR2 as FQGNSA. This CDR3 has 15 amino acids.

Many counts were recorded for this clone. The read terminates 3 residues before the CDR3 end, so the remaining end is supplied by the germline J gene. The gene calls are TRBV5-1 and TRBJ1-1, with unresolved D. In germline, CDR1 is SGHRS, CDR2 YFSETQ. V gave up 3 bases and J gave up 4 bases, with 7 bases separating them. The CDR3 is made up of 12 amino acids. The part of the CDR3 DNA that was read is TGCGCCAGCAGCTCAGGAGGCACTGAA. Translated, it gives CASSSGGTE. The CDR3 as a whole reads CASSSGGTEAFF.

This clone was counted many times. The sequenced CDR3 bases are TGTGCCAGCAGCCAAGCAACTGTCGGGGGAGAGACC. Its translation is CASSQATVGGET. The complete CDR3 sequence is CASSQATVGGETQYF. This chain connects TRBV3-1 (or the pseudogene TRBV3-2) to TRBJ2-5, with D possibly TRBD2 on 6 matching bases. The read terminates 3 residues before the CDR3 end, so the remaining end is supplied by the germline J gene. V was cut by 1 base and J by 4 bases, with 13 bases left in between. This CDR3 has 15 amino acids. Germline assignment: CDR1 LGHDT and CDR2 YNNKEL (reference sequence).

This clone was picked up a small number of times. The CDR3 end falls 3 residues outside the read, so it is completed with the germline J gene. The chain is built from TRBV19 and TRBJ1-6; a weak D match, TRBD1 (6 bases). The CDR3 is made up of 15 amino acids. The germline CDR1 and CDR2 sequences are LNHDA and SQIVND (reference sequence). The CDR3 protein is CASSPPSTGRVALHF. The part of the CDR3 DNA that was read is TGTGCCAGTAGTCCACCATCGACAGGACGGGTGGCC. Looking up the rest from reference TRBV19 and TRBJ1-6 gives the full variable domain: DGGITQSPKYLFRKEGQNVTLSCEQNLNHDAMYWYRQDPGQGLRLIYYSQIVNDFQKGDIAEGYSVSREKKESFPLTVTSAQKNPTAFYLCASSPPSTGRVALHFGNGTRLTVT.

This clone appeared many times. CDR3 region: CSASRGRSNNEQFF. The sequenced CDR3 bases are TGCAGTGCTAGCCGCGGGAGGAGCAACAATGAG. The V gene is TRBV20-1, the J gene TRBJ2-1, with 8 bases fitting TRBD2. Coverage ceases 3 residues before the CDR3 finishes, and the germline J gene fills in the end. Germline CDR1 is DFQATT and CDR2 is SNEGSKA (reference sequence). The CDR3 is 14 residues long. With 3 bases clipped from V and 5 bases from J, the junction kept 6 bases outside the gene matches.

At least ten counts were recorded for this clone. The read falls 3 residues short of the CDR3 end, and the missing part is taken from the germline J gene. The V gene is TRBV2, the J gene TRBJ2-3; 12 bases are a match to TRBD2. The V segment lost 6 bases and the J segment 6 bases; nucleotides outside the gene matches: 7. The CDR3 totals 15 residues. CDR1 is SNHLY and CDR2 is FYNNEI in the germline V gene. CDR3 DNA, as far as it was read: TGTGCCAGCAGCTTGATGCTAGCGGGAGGGGATACG. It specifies CASSLMLAGGDT. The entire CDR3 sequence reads CASSLMLAGGDTQYF.

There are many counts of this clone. CDR3 in amino acids: CASSSRTSGSYEQYF. CDR3 DNA (partial): TGTGCCAGCAGCTCCCGGACTAGCGGGAGCTACGAG. This chain uses TRBV7-2 with TRBJ2-7, with 13 bases identical to TRBD2. The read terminates 3 residues ahead of where the CDR3 ends, so the germline J gene completes it. Germline V gene sequence: CDR1 SGHTA, CDR2 FQGNSA. The trim removed 4 bases at V and 3 bases at J, leaving 3 bases unmatched. The CDR3 extends over 15 amino acids.

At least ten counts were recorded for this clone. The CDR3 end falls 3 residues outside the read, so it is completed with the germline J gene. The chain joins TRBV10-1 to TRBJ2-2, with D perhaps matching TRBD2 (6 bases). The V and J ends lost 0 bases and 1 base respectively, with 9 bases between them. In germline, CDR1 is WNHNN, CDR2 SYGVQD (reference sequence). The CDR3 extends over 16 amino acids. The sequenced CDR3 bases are TGCGCCAGCAGTGAGTCGGTAGCGGAGAACACCGGGGAG. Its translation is CASSESVAENTGE. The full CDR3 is CASSESVAENTGELFF.